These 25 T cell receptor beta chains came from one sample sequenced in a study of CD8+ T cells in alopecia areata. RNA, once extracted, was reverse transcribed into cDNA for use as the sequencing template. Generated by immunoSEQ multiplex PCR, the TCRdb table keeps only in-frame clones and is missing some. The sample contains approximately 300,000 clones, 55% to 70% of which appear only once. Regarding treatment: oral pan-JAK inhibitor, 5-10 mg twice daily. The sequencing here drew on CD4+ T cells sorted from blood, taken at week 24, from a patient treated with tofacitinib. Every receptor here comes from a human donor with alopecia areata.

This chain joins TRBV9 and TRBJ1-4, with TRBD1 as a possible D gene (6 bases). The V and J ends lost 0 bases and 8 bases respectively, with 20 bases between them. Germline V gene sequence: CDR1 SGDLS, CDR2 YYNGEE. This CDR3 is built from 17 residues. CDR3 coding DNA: TGTGCCAGCAGCGTAGGGACGTCAGGGGCGAAGAACGAAAAACTGTTTTTT. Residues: CASSVGTSGAKNEKLFF.

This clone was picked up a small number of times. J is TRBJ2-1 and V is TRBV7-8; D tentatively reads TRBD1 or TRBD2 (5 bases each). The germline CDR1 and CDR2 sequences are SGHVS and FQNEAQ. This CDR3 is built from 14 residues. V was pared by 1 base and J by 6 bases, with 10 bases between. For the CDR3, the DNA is TGTGCCAGCAGCTTAGTCGTGGGGACCAATGAGCAGTTCTTC. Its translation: CASSLVVGTNEQFF.

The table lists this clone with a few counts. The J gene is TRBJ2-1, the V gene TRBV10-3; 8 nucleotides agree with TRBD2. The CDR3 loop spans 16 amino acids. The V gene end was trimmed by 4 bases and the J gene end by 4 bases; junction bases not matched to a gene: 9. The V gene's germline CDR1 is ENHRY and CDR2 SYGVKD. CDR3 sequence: CAISAPGTRGYNEQFF. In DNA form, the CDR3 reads TGTGCCATCAGTGCTCCCGGGACTAGGGGGTACAATGAGCAGTTCTTC.

CDR3 sequence: CSESLEPDTQYF. The CDR3 nucleotides read TGCAGCGAGTCACTAGAACCAGATACGCAGTATTTT. V and J are TRBV29-1 and TRBJ2-3, with D possibly TRBD2 on 5 matching bases. The CDR3 has 12 residues. CDR1 and CDR2 (germline): SQVTM, ANQGSEA. The germline V and J ends were trimmed by 7 bases and 4 bases, with 12 bases remaining between them.

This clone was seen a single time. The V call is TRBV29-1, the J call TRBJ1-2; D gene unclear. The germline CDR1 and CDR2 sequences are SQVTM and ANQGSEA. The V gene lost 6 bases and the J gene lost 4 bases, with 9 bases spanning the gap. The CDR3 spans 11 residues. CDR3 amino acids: CSVGVAYGYTF. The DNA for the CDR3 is TGCAGCGTCGGGGTGGCCTATGGCTACACCTTC.

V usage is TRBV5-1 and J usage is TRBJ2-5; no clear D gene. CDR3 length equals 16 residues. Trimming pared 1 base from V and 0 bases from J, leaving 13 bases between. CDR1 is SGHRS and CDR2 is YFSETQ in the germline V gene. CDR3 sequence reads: CASSLSPAPYQETQYF. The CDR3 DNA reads TGCGCCAGCAGCTTGTCGCCGGCCCCGTACCAAGAGACCCAGTACTTC.

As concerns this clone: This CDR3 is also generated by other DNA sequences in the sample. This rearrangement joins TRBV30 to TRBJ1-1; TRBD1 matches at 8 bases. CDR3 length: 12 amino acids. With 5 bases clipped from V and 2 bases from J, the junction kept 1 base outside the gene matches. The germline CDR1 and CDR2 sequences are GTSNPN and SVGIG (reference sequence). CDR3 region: CAWGQGNTEAFF. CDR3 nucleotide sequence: TGTGCCTGGGGACAGGGTAACACTGAAGCTTTCTTT. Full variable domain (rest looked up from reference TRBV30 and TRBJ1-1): SQTIHQWPATLVQPVGSPLSLECTVEGTSNPNLYWYRQAAGRGLQLLFYSVGIGQISSEVPQNLSASRPQDRQFILSSKKLLLSDSGFYLCAWGQGNTEAFFGQGTRLTVV.

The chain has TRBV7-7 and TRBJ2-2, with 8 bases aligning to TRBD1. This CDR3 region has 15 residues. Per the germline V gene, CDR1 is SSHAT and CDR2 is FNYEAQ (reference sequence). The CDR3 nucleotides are TGTGCTAGCGCGACAGGGGCGACTAACACCGGGGAGCTGTTTTTT. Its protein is CASATGATNTGELFF.

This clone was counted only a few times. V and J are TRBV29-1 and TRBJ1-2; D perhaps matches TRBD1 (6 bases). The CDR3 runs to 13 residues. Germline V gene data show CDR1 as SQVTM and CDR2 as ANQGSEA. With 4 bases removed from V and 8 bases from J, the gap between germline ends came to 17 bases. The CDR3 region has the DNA TGCAGCGTTGGCCCCCAGGGGAGACGGGGCTACACCTTC. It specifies CSVGPQGRRGYTF.

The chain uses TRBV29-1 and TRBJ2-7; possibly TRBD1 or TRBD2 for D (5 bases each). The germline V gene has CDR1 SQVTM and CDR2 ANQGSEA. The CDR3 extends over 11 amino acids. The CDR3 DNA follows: TGCAGTGGGACCCACTCCTACGAGCAGTACTTC. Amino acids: CSGTHSYEQYF.

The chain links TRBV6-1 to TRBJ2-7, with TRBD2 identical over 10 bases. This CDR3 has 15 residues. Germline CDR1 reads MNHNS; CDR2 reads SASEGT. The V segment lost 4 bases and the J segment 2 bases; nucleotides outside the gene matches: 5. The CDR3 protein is CASSALAGTAYEQYF. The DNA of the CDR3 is TGTGCCAGCAGTGCACTAGCGGGGACAGCCTACGAGCAGTACTTC.

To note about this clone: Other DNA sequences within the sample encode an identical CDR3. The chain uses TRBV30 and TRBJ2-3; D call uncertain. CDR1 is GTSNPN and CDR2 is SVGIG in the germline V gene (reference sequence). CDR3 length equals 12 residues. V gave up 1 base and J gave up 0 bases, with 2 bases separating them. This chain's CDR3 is CAWSGSTDTQYF. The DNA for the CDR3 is TGTGCCTGGAGTGGGAGCACAGATACGCAGTATTTT.

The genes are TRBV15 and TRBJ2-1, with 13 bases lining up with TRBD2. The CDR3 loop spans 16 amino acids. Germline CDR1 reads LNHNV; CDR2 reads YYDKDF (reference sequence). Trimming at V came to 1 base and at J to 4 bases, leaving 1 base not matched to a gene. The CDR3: CATSRGLAGGYNEQFF. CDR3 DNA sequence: TGTGCCACCAGCAGAGGACTAGCGGGGGGTTACAATGAGCAGTTCTTC.

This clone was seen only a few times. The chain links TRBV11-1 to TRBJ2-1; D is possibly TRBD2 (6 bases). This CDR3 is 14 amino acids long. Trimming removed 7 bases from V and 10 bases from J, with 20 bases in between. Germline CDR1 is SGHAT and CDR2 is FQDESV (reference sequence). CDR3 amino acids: CASTSRGLLKEQFF. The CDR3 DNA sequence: TGTGCCAGCACCTCCCGGGGACTCCTAAAGGAGCAGTTCTTC.

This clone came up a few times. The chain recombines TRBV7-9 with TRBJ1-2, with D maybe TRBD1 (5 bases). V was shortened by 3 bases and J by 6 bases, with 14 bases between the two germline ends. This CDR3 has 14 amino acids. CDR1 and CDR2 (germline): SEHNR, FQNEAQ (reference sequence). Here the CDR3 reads CASSFTGPSDGYTF. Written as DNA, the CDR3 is TGTGCCAGCAGCTTTACGGGACCAAGCGATGGCTACACCTTC.

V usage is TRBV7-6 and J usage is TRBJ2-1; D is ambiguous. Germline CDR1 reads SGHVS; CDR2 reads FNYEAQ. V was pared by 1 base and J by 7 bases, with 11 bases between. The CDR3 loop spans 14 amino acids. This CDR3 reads CASSLGQARNEQFF. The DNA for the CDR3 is TGTGCCAGCAGCTTAGGCCAGGCCAGGAATGAGCAGTTCTTC.

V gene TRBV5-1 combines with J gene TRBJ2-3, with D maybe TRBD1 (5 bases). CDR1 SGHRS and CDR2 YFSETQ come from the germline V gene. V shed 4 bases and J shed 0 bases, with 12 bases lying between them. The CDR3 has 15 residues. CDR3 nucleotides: TGCGCCAGCAGCCAGGGCTATCTTAGCACAGATACGCAGTATTTT. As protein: CASSQGYLSTDTQYF.

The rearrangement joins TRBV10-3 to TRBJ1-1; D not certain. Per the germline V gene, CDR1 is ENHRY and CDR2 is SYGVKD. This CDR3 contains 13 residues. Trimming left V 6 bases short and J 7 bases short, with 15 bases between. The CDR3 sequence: CAISRPDLGEAFF. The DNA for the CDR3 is TGTGCCATCAGCCGCCCGGACTTGGGTGAAGCTTTCTTT.

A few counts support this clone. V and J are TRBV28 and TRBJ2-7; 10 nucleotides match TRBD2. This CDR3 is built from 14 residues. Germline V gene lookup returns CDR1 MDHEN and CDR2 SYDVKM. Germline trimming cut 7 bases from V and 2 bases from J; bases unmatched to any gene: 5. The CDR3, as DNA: TGTGCCAGCAACCTAGCGGGGGCACCCTACGAGCAGTACTTC. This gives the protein CASNLAGAPYEQYF.

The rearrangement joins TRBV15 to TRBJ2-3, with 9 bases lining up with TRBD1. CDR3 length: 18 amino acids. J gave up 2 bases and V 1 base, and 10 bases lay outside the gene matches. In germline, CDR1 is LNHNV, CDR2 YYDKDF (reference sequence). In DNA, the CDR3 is TGTGCCACCAGCAGAGTCCCCAGCGGACAGGGGTACACAGATACGCAGTATTTT. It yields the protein CATSRVPSGQGYTDTQYF.

For the CDR3, the DNA is TGTGCCAGCAGCGTAGGGGCTAACTATGGCTACACCTTC. Translation: CASSVGANYGYTF. The gene calls are TRBV9 and TRBJ1-2; D is ambiguous. The V end lost 0 bases, the J end lost 0 bases, and 3 bases lay between the germline ends. This CDR3 contains 13 residues. Looked up from germline, CDR1 is SGDLS and CDR2 is YYNGEE.

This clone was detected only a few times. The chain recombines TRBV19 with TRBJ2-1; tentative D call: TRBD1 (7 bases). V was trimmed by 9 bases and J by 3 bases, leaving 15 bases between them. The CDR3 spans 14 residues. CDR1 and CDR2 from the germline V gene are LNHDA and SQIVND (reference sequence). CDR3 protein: CASDPGGLYNEQFF. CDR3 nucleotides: TGTGCCAGCGATCCAGGGGGACTCTACAATGAGCAGTTCTTC.

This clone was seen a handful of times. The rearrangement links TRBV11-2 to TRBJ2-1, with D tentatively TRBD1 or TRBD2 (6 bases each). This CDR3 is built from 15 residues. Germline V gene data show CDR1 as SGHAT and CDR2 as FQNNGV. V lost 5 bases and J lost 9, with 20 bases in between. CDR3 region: CASSREPRDIPEQFF. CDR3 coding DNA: TGTGCCAGCAGCCGGGAGCCGCGGGACATCCCTGAGCAGTTCTTC.

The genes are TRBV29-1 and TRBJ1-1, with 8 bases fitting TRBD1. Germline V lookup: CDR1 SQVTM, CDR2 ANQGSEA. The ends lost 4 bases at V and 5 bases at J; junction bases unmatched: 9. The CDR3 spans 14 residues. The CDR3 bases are TGCAGCGTTGTGTCCGACAGGGGTAGGACTGAAGCTTTCTTT. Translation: CSVVSDRGRTEAFF.

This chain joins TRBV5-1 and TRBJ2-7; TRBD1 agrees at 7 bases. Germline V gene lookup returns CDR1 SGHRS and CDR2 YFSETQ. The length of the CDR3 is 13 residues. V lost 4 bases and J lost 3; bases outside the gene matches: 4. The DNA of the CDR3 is TGCGCCAGCAGCCAGGGACAGTACTACGAGCAGTACTTC. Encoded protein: CASSQGQYYEQYF.